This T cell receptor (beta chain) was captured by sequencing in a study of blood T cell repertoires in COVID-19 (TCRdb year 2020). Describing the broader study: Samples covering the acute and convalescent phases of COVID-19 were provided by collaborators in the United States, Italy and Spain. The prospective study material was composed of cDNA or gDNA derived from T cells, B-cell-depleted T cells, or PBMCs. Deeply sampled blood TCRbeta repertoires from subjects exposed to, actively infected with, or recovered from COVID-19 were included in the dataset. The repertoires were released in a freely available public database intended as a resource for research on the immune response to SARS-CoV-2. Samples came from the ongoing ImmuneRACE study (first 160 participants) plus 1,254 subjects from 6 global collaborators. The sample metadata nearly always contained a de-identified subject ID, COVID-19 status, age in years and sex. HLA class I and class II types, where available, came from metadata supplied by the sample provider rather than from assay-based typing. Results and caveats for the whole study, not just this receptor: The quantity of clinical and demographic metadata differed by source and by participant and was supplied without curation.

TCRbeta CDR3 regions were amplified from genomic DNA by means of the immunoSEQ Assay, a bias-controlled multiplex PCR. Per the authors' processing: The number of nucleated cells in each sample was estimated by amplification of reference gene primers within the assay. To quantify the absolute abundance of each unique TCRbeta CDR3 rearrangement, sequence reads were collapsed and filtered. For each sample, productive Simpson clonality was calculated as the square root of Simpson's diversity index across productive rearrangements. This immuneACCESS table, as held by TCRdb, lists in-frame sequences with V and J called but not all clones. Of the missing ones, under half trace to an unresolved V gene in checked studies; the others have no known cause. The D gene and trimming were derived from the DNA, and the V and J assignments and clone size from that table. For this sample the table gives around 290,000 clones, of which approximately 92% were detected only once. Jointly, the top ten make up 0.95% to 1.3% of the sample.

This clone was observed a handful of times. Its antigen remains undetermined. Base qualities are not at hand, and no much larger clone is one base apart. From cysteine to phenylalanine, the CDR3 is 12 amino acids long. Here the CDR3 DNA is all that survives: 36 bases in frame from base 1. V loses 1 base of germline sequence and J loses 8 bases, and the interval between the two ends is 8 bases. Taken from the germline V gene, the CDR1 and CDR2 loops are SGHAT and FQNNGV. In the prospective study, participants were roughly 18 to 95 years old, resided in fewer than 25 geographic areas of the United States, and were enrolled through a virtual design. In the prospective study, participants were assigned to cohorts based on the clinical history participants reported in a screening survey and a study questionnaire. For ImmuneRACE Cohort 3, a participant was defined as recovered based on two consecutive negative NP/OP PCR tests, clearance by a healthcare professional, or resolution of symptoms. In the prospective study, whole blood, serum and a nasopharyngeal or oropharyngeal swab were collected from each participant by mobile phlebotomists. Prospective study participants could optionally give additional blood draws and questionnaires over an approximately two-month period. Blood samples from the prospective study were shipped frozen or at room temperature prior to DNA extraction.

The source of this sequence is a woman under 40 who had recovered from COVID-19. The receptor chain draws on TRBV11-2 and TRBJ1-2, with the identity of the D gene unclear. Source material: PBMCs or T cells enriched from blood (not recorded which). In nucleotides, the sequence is TGTGCCAGCAGCTTAGGAGTACTGGGCTACACCTTC. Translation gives CASSLGVLGYTF.